This T cell receptor beta chain came from a study of OX40 agonist ivuxolimab in advanced cancers. TCRdb's copy holds only in-frame clones and misses some; the assay was immunoSEQ multiplex PCR. Of some 85,000 clones listed, more than 80% are singletons. V was shortened by 8 bases and J by 2 bases, with 14 bases between the two germline ends. The CDR3 loop spans 14 amino acids. Germline lookup yields CDR1 MDHEN and CDR2 SYDVKM. This receptor was identified in an adult with an advanced solid tumor such as melanoma, head and neck, liver or kidney cancer. The genes are TRBV28 and TRBJ2-3, with no clear D. The sample was CD4+ or CD8+ T cells sorted from blood, taken in a trial of the OX40 agonist ivuxolimab. The CDR3 protein is CASGSASATDTQYF. DNA for the CDR3: TGTGCCAGCGGGTCTGCATCTGCCACAGATACGCAGTATTTT.